These 5 T cell receptor beta chains came from one sample sequenced in a study of spatial heterogeneity in lung cancer. Study outcomes and limitations: Expanded intratumoral alpha and beta TCR counts tracked tumor mutation counts.

MiXCR was run by TCRdb on the 5' RACE reads, yielding one entry per CDR3 protein. The sample includes around 95,000 distinct CDR3 sequences, 4.4% of them seen just once. Documented time point: sample taken at primary tumor resection. The antigens these receptors bind are not known. Sequenced material: lung tumor tissue, taken at surgery. The receptors were sampled from a male donor with early-stage non-small cell lung cancer.

This clonotype was counted a few times. The chain employs TRBV30 and TRBJ1-5; TRBD1 agrees at 12 bases. Germline V gene sequence: CDR1 GTSNPN, CDR2 SVGIG (reference sequence). J was trimmed by 4 bases and V by 6 bases; bases with no gene match: 7. The CDR3 has 15 amino acids. The CDR3 loop is CACTGTGGGNQPQHF. The CDR3 DNA is TGTGCCTGTACCGGGACAGGGGGCGGAAATCAGCCCCAGCATTTT.

Only a few counts were recorded for this clonotype. DNA for the CDR3: TGCGCCAGCAGCTTGCAGTCCCTAGCGGTCGAGCAGTACTTC. Encoded protein: CASSLQSLAVEQYF. The rearrangement links TRBV5-1 to TRBJ2-7, with 7 bases fitting TRBD2. The germline V gene encodes CDR1 SGHRS and CDR2 YFSETQ. The CDR3 has 14 amino acids. Unmatched junction bases numbered 7, after V lost 1 base and J lost 6 bases.

In this sample, this clonotype turned up many times. This chain joins TRBV2 and TRBJ1-1; D is uncertain. Germline CDR1 is SNHLY and CDR2 is FYNNEI. V dropped 4 bases and J dropped 7 bases, with 7 bases sitting between them. The CDR3 loop spans 11 amino acids. As DNA, the CDR3 is TGTGCCAGCAGTGTGTCTGGTGAAGCTTTCTTT. Protein product: CASSVSGEAFF.

This clonotype showed up many times. The genes are TRBV28 and TRBJ1-2; TRBD1 matches at 10 bases. V dropped 6 bases and J dropped 8; count of bases not matched to a gene: 9. This CDR3 is 14 amino acids long. From germline, CDR1 is MDHEN and CDR2 SYDVKM. Here the CDR3 reads CASSVTGGTIGYTF. CDR3 in DNA: TGTGCCAGCAGCGTGACAGGGGGCACTATCGGCTACACCTTC.

This clonotype was recorded many times. This chain links TRBV5-1 with TRBJ1-2; weak D call: TRBD1 (5 bases). The CDR3 consists of 14 residues. V was cut by 4 bases and J by 4 bases, with 14 bases left in between. Germline loops: CDR1 SGHRS, CDR2 YFSETQ. CDR3 DNA sequence: TGCGCCAGCAGCGAGACCCGGGGGGTCTATGGCTACACCTTC. It yields the protein CASSETRGVYGYTF.